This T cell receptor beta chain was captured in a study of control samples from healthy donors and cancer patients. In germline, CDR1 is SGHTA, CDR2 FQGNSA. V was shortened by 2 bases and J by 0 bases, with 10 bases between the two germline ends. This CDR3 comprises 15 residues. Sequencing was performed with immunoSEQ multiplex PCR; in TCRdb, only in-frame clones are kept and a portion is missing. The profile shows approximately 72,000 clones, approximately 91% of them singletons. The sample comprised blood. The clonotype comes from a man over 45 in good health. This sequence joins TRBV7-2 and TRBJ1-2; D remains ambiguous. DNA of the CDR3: TGTGCCAGCAGCTTAACCAGGACTACTAACTATGGCTACACCTTC. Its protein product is CASSLTRTTNYGYTF.